The 31 T cell receptor beta chains given below trace back to one sample, sequenced in a study of T cell clonotyping in hematopoietic cell transplantation. TCRdb keeps only in-frame clones here, not all; method: immunoSEQ multiplex PCR. The table has a few thousand clones, around 92% seen once. The input for sequencing was peripheral blood mononuclear cells, taken 100 days after allogeneic stem cell transplant. The source of these receptors is a male patient aged 70 to 80 who had an allogeneic stem cell transplant from an unrelated donor, so T cells may come from the graft donor. Some clones in this sample may be carry-over from other donors' samples.

This clone was counted only a few times. The V gene is TRBV2, the J gene TRBJ2-5; D is ambiguous. CDR1 and CDR2 (germline): SNHLY, FYNNEI. This CDR3 has 13 amino acids. Trimming pared 3 bases from V and 4 bases from J, leaving 9 bases between. CDR3 sequence: CASSEQTGETQYF. The CDR3 nucleotides are TGTGCCAGCAGTGAGCAGACGGGAGAGACCCAGTACTTC. The full variable domain, with the rest looked up from reference TRBV2 and TRBJ2-5, is EPEVTQTPSHQVTQMGQEVILRCVPISNHLYFYWYRQILGQKVEFLVSFYNNEISEKSEIFDDQFSVERPDGSNFTLKIRSTKLEDSAMYFCASSEQTGETQYFGPGTRLLVL.

The J gene is TRBJ1-5, the V gene TRBV5-5; D unresolved. This CDR3 comprises 11 residues. Germline V lookup: CDR1 SGHKS, CDR2 YYEKEE (reference sequence). With 1 base removed from V and 15 bases from J, the gap between germline ends came to 11 bases. The chain's CDR3 is CASSLTQTGHF. The CDR3 DNA reads as TGTGCCAGCAGCTTGACCCAAACGGGGCATTTT.

The chain has TRBV1 and TRBJ1-2; whether TRBD1, the table's D call, matches the DNA was not checked. TRBV1 is recorded as a pseudogene. There are 11 residues in the CDR3. CDR3 amino acids: CTSSQADGYTF. In DNA, the CDR3 is TGCACCAGCAGCCAAGCAGATGGCTACACCTTC.

The chain is built from TRBV6-5 and TRBJ1-6; tentative D call: TRBD1 (5 bases). CDR1 and CDR2 from the germline V gene are MNHEY and SVGAGI. The V gene lost 6 bases and the J gene lost 5 bases, with 11 bases spanning the gap. The CDR3 is made up of 14 amino acids. The CDR3 sequence is CASRGQSDNSPLHF. CDR3 DNA: TGTGCCAGCAGGGGGCAGTCGGATAATTCACCCCTCCACTTT.

The rearrangement links TRBV28 to TRBJ1-3; 7 positions agree with TRBD1. With V trimmed by 6 bases and J by 0 bases, 11 bases remained unmatched. The CDR3 has 17 residues. Germline CDR1 reads MDHEN; CDR2 reads SYDVKM. CDR3 DNA sequence: TGTGCCAGCAGCCTTTTTCGAGGGGGCAACTCTGGAAACACCATATATTTT. Translating it yields CASSLFRGGNSGNTIYF.

The chain combines TRBV7-9 with TRBJ2-1, with 10 bases aligning to TRBD1. Per germline, CDR1 SEHNR and CDR2 FQNEAQ (reference sequence). The CDR3 consists of 16 residues. V lost 7 bases, J lost 5 bases, and 11 bases stayed unmatched. CDR3 sequence: CASTPRRTGGNNEQFF. Written as DNA, the CDR3 is TGTGCCAGCACCCCAAGGAGGACAGGGGGGAACAATGAGCAGTTCTTC.

This chain uses TRBV7-9 with TRBJ1-4; maybe TRBD1 (6 bases). V shed 2 bases and J shed 5 bases, with 12 bases lying between them. From germline, CDR1 is SEHNR and CDR2 FQNEAQ (reference sequence). This CDR3 has 15 amino acids. CDR3 residues: CASSLRQGPNEKLFF. In nucleotides, the CDR3 is TGTGCCAGCAGCTTAAGGCAGGGGCCAAATGAAAAACTGTTTTTT.

J is TRBJ1-1 and V is TRBV6-6, with D unclear. CDR3 length equals 13 residues. Per germline, CDR1 MNHNY and CDR2 SVGAGI (reference sequence). V was trimmed by 10 bases and J by 1 base, leaving 13 bases between them. The CDR3 DNA reads TGTGCCATACAAGAGGGCCAGAACACTGAAGCTTTCTTT. Translated: CAIQEGQNTEAFF.

V usage is TRBV5-6 and J usage is TRBJ2-7; a possible D gene is TRBD2 (5 bases). The CDR3 sequence is 16 residues long. Germline assignment: CDR1 SGHDT and CDR2 YYEEEE. The V and J ends lost 2 bases and 5 bases respectively, with 20 bases between them. The CDR3: CASSFQPLGLGDEQYF. In DNA form, the CDR3 reads TGTGCCAGCAGCTTTCAACCCTTAGGACTGGGCGACGAGCAGTACTTC.

The chain is built from TRBV2 and TRBJ1-4; D not certain. The V and J ends lost 7 bases and 4 bases respectively, with 16 bases between them. The germline CDR1 and CDR2 sequences are SNHLY and FYNNEI. The CDR3 has 15 amino acids. CDR3 in amino acids: CASNVQTNRNEKLFF. CDR3 sequence (DNA): TGTGCCAGCAATGTGCAAACGAACCGTAATGAAAAACTGTTTTTT.

The genes are TRBV6-5 and TRBJ2-7, with D unclear. Trimming took 2 bases from V and 2 from J, leaving 13 bases between them. The germline CDR1 and CDR2 sequences are MNHEY and SVGAGI. The CDR3 consists of 15 residues. CDR3 bases: TGTGCCAGCAGTTACAATGGCGGCAGTCCCTACGAGCAGTACTTC. Protein product: CASSYNGGSPYEQYF.

The genes are TRBV30 and TRBJ2-3; tentative D call: TRBD1 (5 bases). The V end lost 1 base, the J end lost 11 bases, and 28 bases lay between the germline ends. The CDR3 length is 17 residues. Germline-derived CDR1 and CDR2 are GTSNPN and SVGIG (reference sequence). In DNA form, the CDR3 reads TGTGCCTGGAGTGCGGGTCGTGGGGCTAGGGCTTTCGGTGGGCAGTATTTT. This gives the protein CAWSAGRGARAFGGQYF.

This chain connects TRBV14 to TRBJ2-7; no definite D call. Trimming removed 4 bases from V and 3 bases from J, with 19 bases in between. Looked up from germline, CDR1 is SGHDN and CDR2 is FVKESK. The CDR3 contains 16 residues. CDR3 amino acids: CASSLSNQGVIYEQYF. The CDR3 DNA is TGTGCCAGCAGCCTGTCGAACCAAGGCGTCATCTACGAGCAGTACTTC.

The chain uses TRBV5-1 and TRBJ2-3; no clear D. The V end lost 4 bases, the J end lost 3 bases, and 12 bases lay between the germline ends. Looked up from germline, CDR1 is SGHRS and CDR2 is YFSETQ. CDR3 length equals 14 residues. The chain's CDR3 is CASSGRTRTDTQYF. The CDR3, as DNA: TGCGCCAGCAGCGGCCGGACGAGGACAGATACGCAGTATTTT.

This clone occurred a few times. This sequence joins TRBV23-1 and TRBJ1-2; D remains unclear. TRBV23-1 is labeled an ORF, and its function is uncertain. The ends were cut back, 0 bases at V and 8 bases at J, with 16 bases in the middle. The CDR3 is 15 amino acids. DNA of the CDR3: TGCGCCAGCAGTCAATCTGGTGGGCCCGGCCGAGGCTACACCTTC. Residues: CASSQSGGPGRGYTF.

This chain uses TRBV28 with TRBJ1-2; weak D call: TRBD1 (5 bases). The CDR3 consists of 13 residues. Germline CDR1 and CDR2: MDHEN and SYDVKM. V was clipped by 6 bases and J by 7 bases, with 15 bases between them. CDR3 region: CASSSLGDVGYTF. As DNA, the CDR3 is TGTGCCAGCAGCTCCCTGGGGGACGTTGGCTACACCTTC.

The rearrangement joins TRBV7-2 to TRBJ2-5; the D is unclear. CDR3 size: 13 residues. Looked up from germline, CDR1 is SGHTA and CDR2 is FQGNSA. Trimming removed 4 bases from V and 0 bases from J, with 6 bases in between. CDR3 DNA: TGTGCCAGCAGCTCCCCAAACCAAGAGACCCAGTACTTC. Translation: CASSSPNQETQYF.

The chain recombines TRBV6-1 with TRBJ2-7; 7 nucleotides agree with TRBD1. The CDR3 totals 11 residues. V was clipped by 11 bases and J by 3 bases; unmatched bases: 4. Germline CDR1 MNHNS, CDR2 SASEGT. For the CDR3, the DNA is TGTGCCTTACAGGGGAGCTACGAGCAGTACTTC. Its protein product is CALQGSYEQYF.

V gene TRBV5-6 combines with J gene TRBJ1-2, with D possibly TRBD1 on 6 matching bases. Deletions cut 4 bases from V and 2 bases from J, with 9 bases between. CDR3 size: 13 residues. Germline V gene lookup returns CDR1 SGHDT and CDR2 YYEEEE. The CDR3 sequence: CASSGQMNYGYTF. The CDR3, as DNA: TGTGCCAGCAGCGGACAGATGAACTATGGCTACACCTTC. The full variable domain, completed using reference TRBV5-6 and TRBJ1-2, is DAGVTQSPTHLIKTRGQQVTLRCSPKSGHDTVSWYQQALGQGPQFIFQYYEEEERQRGNFPDRFSGHQFPNYSSELNVNALLLGDSALYLCASSGQMNYGYTFGSGTRLTVV.

V gene TRBV28 combines with J gene TRBJ2-7; tentative D call: TRBD2 (6 bases). The length of the CDR3 is 13 residues. The germline V gene encodes CDR1 MDHEN and CDR2 SYDVKM. V gave up 6 bases and J gave up 3 bases, with 12 bases separating them. Written as DNA, the CDR3 is TGTGCCAGCAGAGGGACTCTACGCTACGAGCAGTACTTC. It specifies CASRGTLRYEQYF.

This clone is a singleton in its sample. V gene TRBV11-2 combines with J gene TRBJ1-2; 8 bases match TRBD1. The germline gives CDR1 SGHAT, CDR2 FQNNGV. With 1 base clipped from V and 4 bases from J, the junction kept 17 bases outside the gene matches. This CDR3 comprises 19 residues. The DNA for the CDR3 is TGTGCCAGCAGCTTAGCCCCCACTTATCCCGGGACAGGATCCTATGGCTACACCTTC. Amino acids: CASSLAPTYPGTGSYGYTF. The full variable domain, its missing parts supplied by reference TRBV11-2 and TRBJ1-2, is EAGVAQSPRYKIIEKRQSVAFWCNPISGHATLYWYQQILGQGPKLLIQFQNNGVVDDSQLPKDRFSAERLKGVDSTLKIQPAKLEDSAVYLCASSLAPTYPGTGSYGYTFGSGTRLTVV.

This rearrangement joins TRBV7-9 to TRBJ1-3; D gene ambiguous. This CDR3 has 13 residues. V gave up 2 bases and J gave up 3 bases, with 5 bases separating them. Germline-derived CDR1 and CDR2 are SEHNR and FQNEAQ (reference sequence). The CDR3 region is CASSLRGGNTIYF. The CDR3 nucleotides are TGTGCCAGCAGCTTAAGAGGTGGAAACACCATATATTTT.

The chain uses TRBV7-9 and TRBJ1-4; the D gene is possibly TRBD1 (5 bases). The length of the CDR3 is 11 residues. The germline V gene has CDR1 SEHNR and CDR2 FQNEAQ (reference sequence). The CDR3, as DNA: TGTGCGAGCCAGGGTGGGGAAAAACTGTTTTTT. Amino acids: CASQGGEKLFF. Drawing the rest from reference TRBV7-9 and TRBJ1-4, the complete variable domain is DTGVSQNPRHKITKRGQNVTFRCDPISEHNRLYWYRQTLGQGPEFLTYFQNEAQLEKSRLLSDRFSAERPKGSFSTLEIQRTEQGDSAMYLCASQGGEKLFFGSGTQLSVL.

This clone has just one count. The gene calls are TRBV30 and TRBJ2-7, with 9 bases identical to TRBD2. The CDR3 covers 14 residues. The germline V gene encodes CDR1 GTSNPN and CDR2 SVGIG (reference sequence). The V segment lost 0 bases and the J segment 2 bases; nucleotides outside the gene matches: 2. The CDR3: CAWSVQRGAYEQYF. The CDR3 nucleotides read TGTGCCTGGAGTGTACAGCGGGGGGCCTACGAGCAGTACTTC.

This clone appeared a few times. The rearrangement uses TRBV5-1 and TRBJ2-7; D possibly corresponds to TRBD1 (5 bases). V shed 0 bases and J shed 3 bases, with 19 bases lying between them. Germline CDR1 reads SGHRS; CDR2 reads YFSETQ. The CDR3 has 17 amino acids. CDR3 amino acids: CASSLGWGSILNYEQYF. In nucleotides, the CDR3 is TGCGCCAGCAGCTTGGGATGGGGCTCCATACTTAACTACGAGCAGTACTTC.

The genes are TRBV12-5 and TRBJ1-3; D unresolved. The germline CDR1 and CDR2 sequences are LGHNT and FRNRAP. The CDR3 contains 13 residues. With 6 bases removed from V and 3 bases from J, the gap between germline ends came to 9 bases. For the CDR3, the DNA is TGTGCTAGTGGCCGGGGAGGTGGAAACACCATATATTTT. Protein: CASGRGGGNTIYF.

This rearrangement joins TRBV9 to TRBJ2-7, with D hard to call. The germline V gene encodes CDR1 SGDLS and CDR2 YYNGEE. Trimming left V 0 bases short and J 5 bases short, with 15 bases between. CDR3 size: 15 residues. CDR3 sequence (DNA): TGTGCCAGCAGCGTAGGCGGAAAACCGTCCAACGAGCAGTACTTC. Translated: CASSVGGKPSNEQYF.

The rearrangement links TRBV15 to TRBJ2-2; 7 bases are a match to TRBD2. The CDR3 contains 16 residues. Germline CDR1 and CDR2: LNHNV and YYDKDF (reference sequence). V lost 3 bases and J lost 3; bases outside the gene matches: 7. The CDR3 DNA reads TGTGCCACCAGCAGGGTTGGGAGGGTTGACACCGGGGAGCTGTTTTTT. Translating gives CATSRVGRVDTGELFF.

V gene TRBV7-9 combines with J gene TRBJ2-1; 9 bases align to TRBD1. CDR3 length: 15 amino acids. The V and J ends lost 5 bases and 4 bases, in that order; junction bases with no gene match: 6. Looked up from germline, CDR1 is SEHNR and CDR2 is FQNEAQ (reference sequence). The CDR3 protein is CASSPQGADYNEQFF. CDR3 DNA sequence: TGTGCCAGCAGCCCACAGGGGGCGGATTACAATGAGCAGTTCTTC.

The J gene is TRBJ2-5, the V gene TRBV28; 7 bases are a match to TRBD1. The junction had 7 bases not matched to a gene; V was cut back by 5 bases and J by 7 bases. Germline lookup yields CDR1 MDHEN and CDR2 SYDVKM. This CDR3 region has 13 residues. The CDR3 bases are TGTGCCAGCAGTCGACAGGGCCCGGGGACCCAGTACTTC. It is translated as CASSRQGPGTQYF.

The rearrangement joins TRBV7-9 to TRBJ1-5; 7 bases agree with TRBD1. V shed 4 bases, J shed 6 bases, and the junction held 0 bases outside the gene matches. Per the germline V gene, CDR1 is SEHNR and CDR2 is FQNEAQ (reference sequence). The CDR3 consists of 12 residues. CDR3 sequence (DNA): TGTGCCAGCAGCTCAGGGGGTCAGCCCCAGCATTTT. This translates into CASSSGGQPQHF.